The TCR beta chain described here comes from a study of T-cell reconstitution after alpha-beta-depleted transplantation in children. The CDR3 has 16 amino acids. V dropped 5 bases and J dropped 6 bases, with 20 bases sitting between them. Germline CDR1 SGHVS, CDR2 FQNEAQ. The TCRbeta library was prepared with unique molecular identifiers. One entry per CDR3 protein, called by TCRdb with MiXCR from the PCR reads. This table has about 610,000 distinct CDR3 sequences, over 9.5% appearing once. This receptor was obtained from a human donor who donated a stem cell graft to a child with acute myeloid leukemia. This sequence joins TRBV7-8 and TRBJ2-1; either TRBD1 or TRBD2 may supply D (6 bases each). The sample in question was PBMCs from the stem cell graft donor, obtained from the stem cell graft. In DNA, the CDR3 is TGTGCCAGCAGCCCCACCTTTAGCGGAGGGGGCAATGAGCAGTTCTTC. Its protein is CASSPTFSGGGNEQFF. Based on the CDR3 plus reference TRBV7-8 and TRBJ2-1, the full variable domain is GAGVSQSPRYKVAKRGQDVALRCDPISGHVSLFWYQQALGQGPEFLTYFQNEAQLDKSGLPSDRFFAERPEGSVSTLKIQRTQQEDSAVYLCASSPTFSGGGNEQFFGPGTRLTVL.